Here is one TCR beta chain with its context. Its antigen is still unknown. The sample belongs to a study of blood T cells in healthy people across ages. The second PCR ran roughly 6 to 11 cycles with a sample-barcoded 5' primer and J-beta primers. TCRdb called the 5' RACE reads again in MiXCR, with one record for every CDR3 protein. The repertoire consists of around 620,000 distinct CDR3 sequences, with approximately 27% occurring once and the leading ten covering roughly 18%. Findings and caveats of the study: Diversity of TCR beta correlated strongly with naive T cell percentage. Diversity was higher, and naive CD4+ cells more numerous, in long-lived donors than in aged donors. With donor CMV status unknown, expanded clonotype changes were possibly confounded.

This CDR3 is built from 15 residues. The V end lost 0 bases, the J end lost 8 bases, and 14 bases lay between the germline ends. CDR1 is SGDLS, CDR2 YYNGEE, per germline. The sequencing sample was made of blood. This TCR was sampled from a woman between 65 and 79 years old in good health. This chain connects TRBV9 to TRBJ1-4; D is unclear. CDR3 region: CASSVDEGPREKLFF. CDR3 DNA: TGTGCCAGCAGCGTAGACGAGGGCCCCCGCGAAAAACTGTTTTTT.